The subject of this entry is one T cell receptor beta chain. Its antigen is still unknown. Per the germline V gene, CDR1 is SNHLY and CDR2 is FYNNEI. V was clipped by 9 bases and J by 4 bases; unmatched bases: 8. The CDR3 loop spans 14 amino acids. cDNA synthesis used the whole RNA isolate, giving expressed TCRB sequences. For naive, central memory and regulatory T cell samples, reads averaged around 3.8 million. Generated by immunoSEQ multiplex PCR, the TCRdb table keeps only in-frame clones and is missing some. The table has over 200,000 clones, roughly 11% seen once. Sorting based on CD45RO/CCR7/CD25/CD127/CD95/CD27 separated CD4+ naive, central memory, regulatory and stem cell-like memory cells. This specimen comes from a study of beta chain features in type 1 diabetes. Study summary: Age, gender, cell numbers and subset yield matched between patients and controls.

General study results and limits: The study found moderately but significantly shorter TCRB CDR3s in all four CD4+ subsets of Type 1 diabetes patients.

The sequence derives from a man aged 30 to 39 with type 1 diabetes. Sequences were obtained from naive CD4+ T cells from blood. The V gene is TRBV2, the J gene TRBJ2-1; 8 nucleotides match TRBD1. This chain's CDR3 is CASNRDRRYNEQFF. DNA of the CDR3: TGTGCCAGTAACCGGGACAGGAGATACAATGAGCAGTTCTTC.